This TCR beta chain originates from a study of T cells in Graves' hyperthyroidism and ophthalmopathy. Clinical symptoms, serum thyroxine and TRAb, thyroid ultrasound and orbital computed tomography together formed the diagnostic basis. Broader study findings: Prediction of ophthalmopathy progression came a median approximately 6 months pre-onset.

CDR3 length equals 14 residues. The germline V gene has CDR1 SQVTM and CDR2 ANQGSEA. V dropped 0 bases and J dropped 3; count of bases not matched to a gene: 1. With regard to this clonotype: Its antigen is unknown.

The CDR3 regions of TCR beta were amplified from RNA transcripts. The HTBI primer set was used in a first-round RT-PCR of the TCR CDR3. TCRdb re-derived calls from the multiplex PCR reads in MiXCR, one entry per CDR3 protein. The sample shows more than 500,000 distinct CDR3 sequences, 40% to 55% of them seen only once. The V and J genes are TRBV29-1 and TRBJ2-7; 11 bases are shared with TRBD2. This TCR derives from an adult woman with Graves' disease, either hyperthyroidism or ophthalmopathy (not recorded which). Sample: peripheral blood or thyroid tissue (not recorded which). The CDR3, as DNA: TGCAGCGTTGAAGACGGACTAGCGGGCTACGAGCAGTACTTC. Its translation is CSVEDGLAGYEQYF.